This record covers a single T cell receptor beta chain. What it binds is not known. This CDR3 is 12 amino acids long. V lost 1 base, J lost 6 bases, and 6 bases lay in between. From germline, CDR1 is MNHNS and CDR2 SASEGT. This entry comes from a study of regulatory T cells. The primer mix had 52 TRBV and 13 TRBJ primers. The method was immunoSEQ multiplex PCR; TCRdb's version includes in-frame clones alone and lacks a portion of them. Altogether around 15,000 clones are present, under 95% being singletons, with the ten largest covering 32%. The study, taken as a whole, reports: Skewed V and J usage and few unique V-J pairs marked patient repertoires, most in Tregs. Shannon entropy was nonsignificantly lower in patient CD8+ T cells than control CD8+ cells.

The specimen sequenced was CD8+ T cells sorted from blood. This TCR was recovered from a person under 30 with CD3G deficiency. The V and J genes are TRBV6-1 and TRBJ1-1; the D is unclear. CDR3 region: CASSEDGPEAFF. The CDR3 DNA reads TGTGCCAGCAGTGAAGATGGGCCTGAAGCTTTCTTT.